Listed below are T cell receptor beta chains from one sample, sequenced in a study of cytomegalovirus exposure and HLA in healthy donors. The protocol was immunoSEQ multiplex PCR, while the TCRdb copy is restricted to in-frame clones and leaves out a portion. The table records 150,000 to 170,000 clones, about 83% of them present only once. The sample taken for sequencing was PBMCs. The source of these receptors is a woman aged 40-49 years in good health and CMV-seronegative. CDR3s include the opening cysteine and the closing phenylalanine or tryptophan. A D gene is named only where the DNA matches it firmly. Expanded clones get a size class; other rows say once, few or many, or leave the size out.

CDR3aa: CASSYRGSYNEQFF
CDR3nt: TGTGCCAGCAGTTACAGGGGTTCCTACAATGAGCAGTTCTTC
d_gene: .
v_gene: TRBV6-6
j_gene: TRBJ2-1
abundance: few
len: 14

CDR3aa: CASSLGASGGAGETQYF
CDR3nt: TGCGCCAGCAGCTTGGGGGCTAGCGGGGGGGCCGGTGAGACCCAGTACTTC
d_gene: TRBD2
v_gene: TRBV5-1
j_gene: TRBJ2-5
abundance: .
len: 17

CDR3aa: CASRPQGSSPLHF
CDR3nt: TGTGCCAGCAGACCACAGGGGAGTTCACCCCTCCACTTT
d_gene: TRBD1
v_gene: TRBV7-9
j_gene: TRBJ1-6
abundance: .
len: 13

CDR3aa: CATGKGSLPYEQYF
CDR3nt: TGTGCCACAGGGAAAGGGTCGCTGCCCTACGAGCAGTACTTC
d_gene: .
v_gene: TRBV30
j_gene: TRBJ2-7
abundance: once
len: 14

CDR3aa: CASSYAGALGDTQYF
CDR3nt: TGTGCCAGCAGTTATGCAGGGGCTTTGGGGGATACGCAGTATTTT
d_gene: .
v_gene: TRBV6-5
j_gene: TRBJ2-3
abundance: .
len: 15

CDR3aa: CASSQGRASSGNTIYF
CDR3nt: TGTGCCAGCAGCCAAGGGCGGGCAAGCTCTGGAAACACCATATATTTT
d_gene: .
v_gene: TRBV4-2
j_gene: TRBJ1-3
abundance: .
len: 16

CDR3aa: CASSLVGARPQHF
CDR3nt: TGTGCCAGCAGCTTGGTGGGGGCGCGCCCCCAGCATTTT
d_gene: .
v_gene: TRBV5-6
j_gene: TRBJ1-5
abundance: .
len: 13

CDR3aa: CASSYSRLVETQYF
CDR3nt: TGTGCCAGCAGTTACTCGAGGCTAGTCGAGACCCAGTACTTC
d_gene: .
v_gene: TRBV6-5
j_gene: TRBJ2-5
abundance: .
len: 14

CDR3aa: CASRRQGADEQYF
CDR3nt: TGTGCCAGCAGACGACAGGGGGCGGACGAGCAGTACTTC
d_gene: TRBD1
v_gene: TRBV28
j_gene: TRBJ2-7
abundance: .
len: 13

CDR3aa: CASSLGDRGGKLFF
CDR3nt: TGTGCCAGCAGCTTAGGAGACAGAGGGGGAAAACTGTTTTTT
d_gene: .
v_gene: TRBV7-8
j_gene: TRBJ1-4
abundance: .
len: 14

CDR3aa: CASPLQREGPHAGSYEQYF
CDR3nt: TGTGCCAGCCCCCTCCAGCGGGAGGGCCCTCATGCGGGTTCATACGAGCAGTACTTC
d_gene: .
v_gene: TRBV21-1
j_gene: TRBJ2-7
abundance: few
len: 19

CDR3aa: CASSRAGTSGRVNRSNEQFF
CDR3nt: TGCGCCAGCAGCCGAGCAGGGACTAGCGGGAGGGTGAATCGATCTAATGAGCAGTTCTTC
d_gene: TRBD2
v_gene: TRBV4-1
j_gene: TRBJ2-1
abundance: .
len: 20

CDR3aa: CAWSVGRRSSYNEQFF
CDR3nt: TGTGCCTGGAGTGTTGGGAGGCGTAGCTCCTACAATGAGCAGTTCTTC
d_gene: .
v_gene: TRBV30
j_gene: TRBJ2-1
abundance: .
len: 16

CDR3aa: CAWSSGPGQGAYGYTF
CDR3nt: TGTGCCTGGAGTAGCGGGCCGGGACAGGGGGCCTATGGCTACACCTTC
d_gene: TRBD1
v_gene: TRBV30
j_gene: TRBJ1-2
abundance: once
len: 16

CDR3aa: CASIRAEREQYF
CDR3nt: TGTGCCAGCATTAGGGCCGAGCGGGAGCAGTACTTC
d_gene: .
v_gene: TRBV2
j_gene: TRBJ2-7
abundance: .
len: 12

CDR3aa: CAISETGETQYF
CDR3nt: TGTGCCATCAGTGAGACGGGGGAGACCCAGTACTTC
d_gene: .
v_gene: TRBV10-3
j_gene: TRBJ2-5
abundance: once
len: 12

CDR3aa: CASGLVGGSNYGYTF
CDR3nt: TGTGCTAGTGGTTTGGTTGGAGGGAGCAACTATGGCTACACCTTC
d_gene: .
v_gene: TRBV12-5
j_gene: TRBJ1-2
abundance: .
len: 15

CDR3aa: CASSQTGGRGETQYF
CDR3nt: TGTGCTAGCAGCCAAACAGGGGGAAGGGGAGAGACCCAGTACTTC
d_gene: TRBD1
v_gene: TRBV7-7
j_gene: TRBJ2-5
abundance: .
len: 15

CDR3aa: CATSRQGANEQYF
CDR3nt: TGTGCCACCTCCCGCCAGGGGGCCAACGAGCAGTACTTC
d_gene: TRBD1
v_gene: TRBV19
j_gene: TRBJ2-7
abundance: .
len: 13

CDR3aa: CASSSRTSGSSRQYF
CDR3nt: TGTGCCAGCAGCTCTAGGACTAGCGGGTCCTCTCGGCAGTACTTC
d_gene: TRBD2
v_gene: TRBV7-9
j_gene: TRBJ2-7
abundance: .
len: 15

CDR3aa: CAWSVRQGANSPLHF
CDR3nt: TGTGCCTGGAGTGTACGGCAGGGGGCAAATTCACCCCTCCACTTT
d_gene: TRBD1
v_gene: TRBV30
j_gene: TRBJ1-6
abundance: once
len: 15

CDR3aa: CASSPQGMDTQYF
CDR3nt: TGTGCCAGCAGCCCACAGGGAATGGATACGCAGTATTTT
d_gene: .
v_gene: TRBV5-6
j_gene: TRBJ2-3
abundance: .
len: 13

CDR3aa: CASSLSRGSTEAFF
CDR3nt: TGTGCCAGCAGCTTGAGCAGGGGAAGTACTGAAGCTTTCTTT
d_gene: .
v_gene: TRBV5-4
j_gene: TRBJ1-1
abundance: .
len: 14

CDR3aa: CASRRRSGYTEAFF
CDR3nt: TGTGCCAGTAGAAGGAGGTCGGGGTACACTGAAGCTTTCTTT
d_gene: .
v_gene: TRBV19
j_gene: TRBJ1-1
abundance: .
len: 14

CDR3aa: CASSSGTGERETQYF
CDR3nt: TGTGCTAGCAGCAGCGGGACAGGCGAGAGGGAGACCCAGTACTTC
d_gene: .
v_gene: TRBV7-7
j_gene: TRBJ2-5
abundance: .
len: 15

CDR3aa: CASSLLLGGQGAPYEQYF
CDR3nt: TGTGCCAGCAGTTTACTATTAGGGGGACAGGGCGCTCCCTACGAGCAGTACTTC
d_gene: TRBD1
v_gene: TRBV28
j_gene: TRBJ2-7
abundance: .
len: 18

CDR3aa: CASSRDRWDEQYF
CDR3nt: TGTGCCAGCAGCAGGGACAGGTGGGACGAGCAGTACTTC
d_gene: TRBD1
v_gene: TRBV2
j_gene: TRBJ2-7
abundance: few
len: 13

CDR3aa: CAISGSANTGELFF
CDR3nt: TGTGCCATCAGCGGGAGCGCGAACACCGGGGAGCTGTTTTTT
d_gene: .
v_gene: TRBV10-3
j_gene: TRBJ2-2
abundance: .
len: 14

CDR3aa: CAFGGVSEQYF
CDR3nt: TGTGCCTTCGGAGGGGTGAGCGAGCAGTACTTC
d_gene: .
v_gene: TRBV30
j_gene: TRBJ2-7
abundance: .
len: 11

CDR3aa: CASMQHPGTGRYNEQFF
CDR3nt: TGTGCCAGCATGCAGCATCCCGGGACAGGGCGGTACAATGAGCAGTTCTTC
d_gene: TRBD1
v_gene: TRBV2
j_gene: TRBJ2-1
abundance: .
len: 17

CDR3aa: CASSRDRAYEQYF
CDR3nt: TGTGCCAGCAGTCGGGACAGAGCCTACGAGCAGTACTTC
d_gene: TRBD1
v_gene: TRBV2
j_gene: TRBJ2-7
abundance: .
len: 13

CDR3aa: CASSPDRGRADTQYF
CDR3nt: TGTGCCAGCAGCCCGGACAGGGGGCGCGCAGATACGCAGTATTTT
d_gene: TRBD1
v_gene: TRBV11-3
j_gene: TRBJ2-3
abundance: .
len: 15

CDR3aa: CASSQDGAGGPTDTQYF
CDR3nt: TGCGCCAGCAGCCAAGATGGGGCGGGGGGTCCCACAGATACGCAGTATTTT
d_gene: TRBD2
v_gene: TRBV4-1
j_gene: TRBJ2-3
abundance: .
len: 17

CDR3aa: CASSLAGTSGFDTQYF
CDR3nt: TGTGCCAGCAGCTTAGCGGGAACTAGCGGGTTCGATACGCAGTATTTT
d_gene: TRBD2
v_gene: TRBV7-2
j_gene: TRBJ2-3
abundance: .
len: 16

CDR3aa: CAIEREKNTEAFF
CDR3nt: TGTGCCATCGAGAGGGAGAAAAACACTGAAGCTTTCTTT
d_gene: .
v_gene: TRBV10-3
j_gene: TRBJ1-1
abundance: few
len: 13

CDR3aa: CAWSAGMNTEAFF
CDR3nt: TGTGCCTGGAGCGCCGGGATGAACACTGAAGCTTTCTTT
d_gene: .
v_gene: TRBV30
j_gene: TRBJ1-1
abundance: .
len: 13